These 28 T cell receptor beta chains were all obtained from the same sample, sequenced in a study of T cells and copy number aberrations in small-cell lung cancer. Profiling relied on immunoSEQ multiplex PCR, and the TCRdb table lists in-frame clones only, not all of them. This sample has more than 1,000 clones, with around 84% found just once. Sequences were obtained from tumor tissue. The receptor set was obtained from a man aged 55 to 70 with small cell lung cancer.

With regard to this clone: This sample includes further DNA sequences coding for the same CDR3. V gene TRBV7-8 combines with J gene TRBJ2-3; TRBD2 aligns across 11 bases. Germline loops: CDR1 SGHVS, CDR2 FQNEAQ. V shed 1 base, J shed 4 bases, and the junction held 4 bases outside the gene matches. The CDR3 is made up of 16 amino acids. CDR3: CASSLGTSGGPDTQYF. The DNA of the CDR3 is TGTGCCAGCAGCTTAGGCACTAGCGGGGGACCAGATACGCAGTATTTT.

Only one count was recorded for this clone. The chain combines TRBV6-6 with TRBJ1-3; 11 nucleotides line up with TRBD1. Germline V CDR1 and CDR2: MNHNY, SVGAGI (reference sequence). The CDR3 covers 16 residues. Germline trimming cut 9 bases from V and 3 bases from J; bases unmatched to any gene: 10. The CDR3 region is CARISGTGGVGNTIYF. CDR3 DNA sequence: TGTGCCAGGATATCCGGGACAGGGGGAGTTGGAAACACCATATATTTT.

This clone has just one count. The sample contains more than one DNA sequence encoding this CDR3. This chain links TRBV5-1 with TRBJ1-2; no clear D. The CDR3 is 15 amino acids. Per the germline V gene, CDR1 is SGHRS and CDR2 is YFSETQ. V was trimmed by 6 bases and J by 0 bases, leaving 15 bases between them. CDR3 sequence reads: CASTLHLGTNYGYTF. In nucleotides, the CDR3 is TGCGCCAGCACTCTGCATTTGGGGACTAACTATGGCTACACCTTC.

In its sample, this clone was seen once. The rearrangement joins TRBV25-1 to TRBJ2-3, with D perhaps being TRBD1 or TRBD2 (5 bases each). V lost 11 bases and J lost 0, with 12 bases in between. CDR3 length equals 13 residues. Germline V gene lookup returns CDR1 MGHDK and CDR2 SYGVNS. CDR3 in DNA: TGTGCCTCGGGGCCGTACAGCACAGATACGCAGTATTTT. Its protein product is CASGPYSTDTQYF.

V usage is TRBV11-3 and J usage is TRBJ2-5, with 9 nucleotides matching TRBD1. This CDR3 comprises 14 residues. Germline V gives CDR1 SGHNT, CDR2 YENEEA. V shed 3 bases, J shed 4 bases, and the junction held 3 bases outside the gene matches. The chain's CDR3 is CASSFGQGTETQYF. As DNA, the CDR3 is TGTGCCAGCAGCTTCGGACAGGGGACAGAGACCCAGTACTTC.

V usage is TRBV11-1 and J usage is TRBJ2-7; possibly TRBD1 for D (5 bases). The germline V gene has CDR1 SGHAT and CDR2 FQDESV (reference sequence). CDR3 length: 12 residues. The V end was cut by 5 bases, the J end by 4 bases, with 9 bases between. The CDR3 region has the DNA TGTGCCAGCAGCCGTGACAGATACGAGCAGTACTTC. Amino acids: CASSRDRYEQYF.

This chain links TRBV7-9 with TRBJ2-2, with 9 bases aligning to TRBD2. This CDR3 is 18 amino acids long. Trimming took 6 bases from V and 1 from J; bases not matched to a gene: 12. Germline values: CDR1 SEHNR, CDR2 FQNEAQ (reference sequence). CDR3 in amino acids: CASSLFSLAGMNTGELFF. The CDR3 DNA is TGTGCCAGCAGTTTATTCTCTCTAGCGGGAATGAACACCGGGGAGCTGTTTTTT. Full variable domain (rest looked up from reference TRBV7-9 and TRBJ2-2): DTGVSQNPRHKITKRGQNVTFRCDPISEHNRLYWYRQTLGQGPEFLTYFQNEAQLEKSRLLSDRFSAERPKGSFSTLEIQRTEQGDSAMYLCASSLFSLAGMNTGELFFGEGSRLTVL.

The chain combines TRBV30 with TRBJ2-5; D uncertain. Germline-derived CDR1 and CDR2 are GTSNPN and SVGIG (reference sequence). V was clipped by 1 base and J by 8 bases, with 8 bases between them. This CDR3 contains 11 residues. CDR3 loop: CAWSDGSTQYF. DNA of the CDR3: TGTGCCTGGAGTGATGGGTCCACCCAGTACTTC. The complete variable domain, with remaining parts taken from reference TRBV30 and TRBJ2-5, reads SQTIHQWPATLVQPVGSPLSLECTVEGTSNPNLYWYRQAAGRGLQLLFYSVGIGQISSEVPQNLSASRPQDRQFILSSKKLLLSDSGFYLCAWSDGSTQYFGPGTRLLVL.

This clone appeared a few times. J is TRBJ2-5 and V is TRBV18; 10 bases line up with TRBD1. Germline V gives CDR1 KGHSH, CDR2 LQKENI. Trimming cost V 5 bases and J 1 base; bases outside gene matches: 4. This CDR3 contains 15 residues. CDR3 loop: CASSGTGVSQETQYF. CDR3 DNA: TGTGCCAGCTCAGGGACAGGGGTATCCCAAGAGACCCAGTACTTC.

The chain combines TRBV7-2 with TRBJ2-1; D is unresolved. Trimming removed 2 bases from V and 5 bases from J, with 13 bases in between. The CDR3 length is 15 residues. Looked up from germline, CDR1 is SGHTA and CDR2 is FQGNSA. The CDR3 DNA sequence: TGTGCCAGCAGCTTATCTATGGACGTGAACAATGAGCAGTTCTTC. It codes for CASSLSMDVNNEQFF.

The rearrangement links TRBV7-2 to TRBJ2-6; D call uncertain. Trimming cost V 1 base and J 8 bases, with 12 bases left between them. The CDR3 sequence is 15 residues long. CDR1 is SGHTA, CDR2 FQGNSA, per germline. The CDR3 bases are TGTGCCAGCAGCTTAGATATCGTAAATACCAACGTCCTGACTTTC. Its protein is CASSLDIVNTNVLTF.

The chain couples TRBV28 to TRBJ1-2; TRBD1 is a possible D gene (6 bases). Germline V lookup: CDR1 MDHEN, CDR2 SYDVKM. The V and J ends lost 3 bases and 3 bases respectively, with 11 bases between them. The CDR3 extends over 14 amino acids. The CDR3, as DNA: TGTGCCAGCAGTTTGGCGACAGGCTACTATGGCTACACCTTC. Protein sequence: CASSLATGYYGYTF.

This chain links TRBV4-3 with TRBJ1-6; D might be TRBD1 (5 bases). Per the germline V gene, CDR1 is LGHNA and CDR2 is YSLEER. Deletions cut 0 bases from V and 4 bases from J, with 10 bases between. The CDR3 is made up of 16 amino acids. In nucleotides, the CDR3 is TGCGCCAGCAGCCAAGATCTGGGGGAATATAATTCACCCCTCCACTTT. Protein product: CASSQDLGEYNSPLHF.

V gene TRBV14 combines with J gene TRBJ1-1; 8 nucleotides match TRBD1. Trimming removed 4 bases from V and 3 bases from J; junction bases left unmatched: 7. CDR1 and CDR2 (germline): SGHDN, FVKESK. CDR3 length equals 15 residues. The CDR3 DNA reads TGTGCCAGCAGCCCCCTGACAGGGGCGGACACTGAAGCTTTCTTT. This translates into CASSPLTGADTEAFF.

The rearrangement links TRBV2 to TRBJ2-3, with D possibly TRBD1 on 6 matching bases. The germline CDR1 and CDR2 sequences are SNHLY and FYNNEI. This CDR3 comprises 14 residues. V was trimmed by 5 bases and J by 4 bases, leaving 13 bases between them. The CDR3 protein is CASSLIGTSDTQYF. CDR3 nucleotides: TGTGCCAGCAGTTTAATCGGGACATCAGATACGCAGTATTTT.

The chain combines TRBV7-2 with TRBJ1-4; 8 bases match TRBD1. The CDR3 loop spans 19 amino acids. The ends lost 4 bases at V and 4 bases at J; junction bases unmatched: 17. Looked up from germline, CDR1 is SGHTA and CDR2 is FQGNSA. The chain's CDR3 is CASSSQGAKYVGDNEKLFF. The CDR3 DNA sequence: TGTGCCAGCAGCTCCCAGGGGGCTAAGTACGTTGGGGATAATGAAAAACTGTTTTTT.

The chain employs TRBV11-2 and TRBJ2-2; D possibly uses TRBD1 or TRBD2 (5 bases each). The germline V and J ends were trimmed by 5 bases and 5 bases, with 9 bases remaining between them. CDR3 size: 13 residues. Germline V lookup: CDR1 SGHAT, CDR2 FQNNGV. The CDR3 reads CASSAWGTGELFF. Written as DNA, the CDR3 is TGTGCCAGCAGCGCGTGGGGGACCGGGGAGCTGTTTTTT.

The rearrangement uses TRBV18 and TRBJ1-1; D not certain. Germline V gene sequence: CDR1 KGHSH, CDR2 LQKENI. CDR3 length: 16 amino acids. Trimming pared 3 bases from V and 0 bases from J, leaving 14 bases between. The DNA for the CDR3 is TGTGCCAGCTCACCGGGCGCGGGTACGATGAACACTGAAGCTTTCTTT. Translation gives CASSPGAGTMNTEAFF.

J is TRBJ2-5 and V is TRBV30; a possible D gene is TRBD1 (5 bases). There are 13 residues in the CDR3. V lost 3 bases, J lost 5 bases, and 13 bases lay in between. Germline V gives CDR1 GTSNPN, CDR2 SVGIG (reference sequence). The DNA for the CDR3 is TGTGCCTGGAGGGGGCTAGGAATGGAGACCCAGTACTTC. Translating it yields CAWRGLGMETQYF.

This chain joins TRBV5-1 and TRBJ1-3, with D perhaps TRBD1 (5 bases). The CDR3 covers 13 residues. The ends were cut back, 3 bases at V and 4 bases at J, with 8 bases in the middle. Germline CDR1 reads SGHRS; CDR2 reads YFSETQ. The CDR3 region is CASSWDLGNTIYF. DNA of the CDR3: TGCGCCAGCAGCTGGGACTTGGGAAACACCATATATTTT.

The chain carries TRBV14 and TRBJ2-7; no firm D call. The CDR3 length is 13 residues. Germline V gives CDR1 SGHDN, CDR2 FVKESK. Between the trimmed V and J ends, which lost 4 bases and 2 bases, there was a span of 9 bases. The CDR3 sequence: CASSLRTAYEQYF. The CDR3 DNA reads as TGTGCCAGCAGCCTCCGAACAGCCTACGAGCAGTACTTC.

V is TRBV30 and J is TRBJ1-2; D is undetermined. The V gene's germline CDR1 is GTSNPN and CDR2 SVGIG (reference sequence). CDR3 length: 15 amino acids. The ends were cut back, 1 base at V and 2 bases at J, with 14 bases in the middle. This CDR3 is CAWSALLGNNYGYTF. The CDR3 DNA follows: TGTGCCTGGAGTGCCCTGCTGGGTAACAACTATGGCTACACCTTC.

This sequence joins TRBV5-1 and TRBJ1-3; D is perhaps TRBD1 (6 bases). The CDR3 covers 15 residues. Trimming shortened V by 4 bases and J by 0 bases, and 11 bases separated the two germline ends. The germline CDR1 and CDR2 sequences are SGHRS and YFSETQ. The chain's CDR3 is CASSRGQYSGNTIYF. The CDR3 DNA reads as TGCGCCAGCAGCAGAGGACAGTACTCTGGAAACACCATATATTTT.

The count of this clone is one. The rearrangement uses TRBV5-4 and TRBJ1-2, with unresolved D. Germline values: CDR1 SGHNT, CDR2 YYREEE (reference sequence). The CDR3 is made up of 15 amino acids. The V and J ends lost 2 bases and 8 bases respectively, with 19 bases between them. The CDR3 DNA follows: TGTGCCAGCAGCTTCCGAGAGAAGCAGACGATAGGCTACACCTTC. This translates into CASSFREKQTIGYTF.

V usage is TRBV30 and J usage is TRBJ2-2; 10 bases align to TRBD2. The CDR3 length is 15 residues. Unmatched junction bases numbered 2, after V lost 0 bases and J lost 4 bases. The germline gives CDR1 GTSNPN, CDR2 SVGIG (reference sequence). This CDR3 is CAWSVIAGGTGELFF. CDR3 sequence (DNA): TGTGCCTGGAGTGTGATAGCGGGGGGCACCGGGGAGCTGTTTTTT.

The chain joins TRBV10-2 to TRBJ2-7; no reliable D call. Germline V gene lookup returns CDR1 WSHSY and CDR2 SAAADI. The CDR3 extends over 12 amino acids. Trimming stripped 0 bases from V and 2 bases from J, with 2 bases between. Here the CDR3 DNA reads TGCGCCAGCAGTGAGTCCGCCTACGAGCAGTACTTC. As protein: CASSESAYEQYF.

This clone was seen a handful of times. J is TRBJ1-1 and V is TRBV7-2; D gene ambiguous. The V gene's germline CDR1 is SGHTA and CDR2 FQGNSA. This CDR3 is built from 14 residues. V was pared by 2 bases and J by 1 base, with 8 bases between. This CDR3 is CASSLFQENTEAFF. CDR3 nucleotides: TGTGCCAGCAGCTTATTTCAGGAGAACACTGAAGCTTTCTTT.

Note on this clone: One junction end does not reproduce the germline sequence, and a read error may be involved. The V gene is TRBV5-4, the J gene TRBJ2-2; 7 nucleotides agree with TRBD2. The germline V gene has CDR1 SGHNT and CDR2 YYREEE (reference sequence). The CDR3 contains 15 residues. Here the CDR3 reads CALSRGRANTGELVF. The CDR3 DNA reads as TGTGCCCTATCCCGAGGGAGGGCGAACACCGGGGAGCTGGTTTTT. The whole variable domain, filled in from reference TRBV5-4 and TRBJ2-2, reads ETGVTQSPTHLIKTRGQQVTLRCSSQSGHNTVSWYQQALGQGPQFIFQYYREEENGRGNFPPRFSGLQFPNYSSELNVNALELDDSALYLCALSRGRANTGELVFGEGSRLTVL.